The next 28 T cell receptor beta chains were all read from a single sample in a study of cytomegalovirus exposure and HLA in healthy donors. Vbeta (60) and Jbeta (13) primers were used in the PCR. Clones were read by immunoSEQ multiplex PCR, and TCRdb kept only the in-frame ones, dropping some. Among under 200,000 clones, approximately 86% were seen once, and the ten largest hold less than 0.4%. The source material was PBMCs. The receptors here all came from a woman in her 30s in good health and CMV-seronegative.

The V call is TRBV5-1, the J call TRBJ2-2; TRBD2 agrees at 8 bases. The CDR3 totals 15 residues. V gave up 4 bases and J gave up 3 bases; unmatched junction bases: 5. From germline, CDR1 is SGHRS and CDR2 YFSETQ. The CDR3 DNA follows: TGCGCCAGCAGCCGGGAGGGCCGGGACACCGGGGAGCTGTTTTTT. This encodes CASSREGRDTGELFF.

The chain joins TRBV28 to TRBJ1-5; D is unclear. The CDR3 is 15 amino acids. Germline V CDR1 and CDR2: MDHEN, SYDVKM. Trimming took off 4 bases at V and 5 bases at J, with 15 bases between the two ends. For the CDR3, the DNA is TGTGCCAGCAGTTCGACACCAGACCAGTATCAGCCCCAGCATTTT. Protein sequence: CASSSTPDQYQPQHF.

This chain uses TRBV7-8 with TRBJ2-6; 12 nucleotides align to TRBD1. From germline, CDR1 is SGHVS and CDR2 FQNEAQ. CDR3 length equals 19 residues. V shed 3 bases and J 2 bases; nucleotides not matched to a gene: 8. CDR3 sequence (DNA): TGTGCCAGCAGCTTGGCCGGGACAGGGGGCGGTCCTGGGGCCAACGTCCTGACTTTC. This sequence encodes CASSLAGTGGGPGANVLTF.

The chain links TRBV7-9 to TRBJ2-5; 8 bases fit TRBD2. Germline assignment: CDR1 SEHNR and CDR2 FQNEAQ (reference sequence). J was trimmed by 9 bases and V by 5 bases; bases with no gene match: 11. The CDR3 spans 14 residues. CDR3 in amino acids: CASSSRTSRWAQYF. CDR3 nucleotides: TGTGCCAGCAGCAGCAGGACTAGCCGTTGGGCCCAGTACTTC.

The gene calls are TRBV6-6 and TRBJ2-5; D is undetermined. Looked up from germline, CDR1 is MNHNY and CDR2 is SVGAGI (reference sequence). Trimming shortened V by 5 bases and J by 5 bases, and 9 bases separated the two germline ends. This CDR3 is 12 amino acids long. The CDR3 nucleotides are TGTGCCAGCAGTCCCTTTAGCGAGACCCAGTACTTC. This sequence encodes CASSPFSETQYF.

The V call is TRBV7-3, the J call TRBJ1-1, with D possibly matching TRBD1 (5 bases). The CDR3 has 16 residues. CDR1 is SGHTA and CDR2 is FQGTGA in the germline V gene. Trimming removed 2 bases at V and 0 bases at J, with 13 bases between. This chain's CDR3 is CASSLHGGGMNTEAFF. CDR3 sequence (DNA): TGTGCCAGCAGCTTACATGGGGGAGGGATGAACACTGAAGCTTTCTTT.

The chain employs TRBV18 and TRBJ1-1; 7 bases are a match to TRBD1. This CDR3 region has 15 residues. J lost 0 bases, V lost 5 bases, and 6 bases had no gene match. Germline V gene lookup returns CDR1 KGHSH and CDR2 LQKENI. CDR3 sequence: CASSSYRGLNTEAFF. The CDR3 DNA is TGTGCCAGCTCATCTTACAGGGGACTGAACACTGAAGCTTTCTTT.

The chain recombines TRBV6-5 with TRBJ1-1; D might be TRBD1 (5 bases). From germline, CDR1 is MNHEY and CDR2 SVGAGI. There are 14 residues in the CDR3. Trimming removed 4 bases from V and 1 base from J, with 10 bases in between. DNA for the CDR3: TGTGCCAGCAGTTCCCGACAGCAGAACACTGAAGCTTTCTTT. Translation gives CASSSRQQNTEAFF.

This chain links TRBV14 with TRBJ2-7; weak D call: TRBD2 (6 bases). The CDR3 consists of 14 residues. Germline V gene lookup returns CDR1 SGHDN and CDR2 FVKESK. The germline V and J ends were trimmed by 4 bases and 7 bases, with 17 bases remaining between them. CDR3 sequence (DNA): TGTGCCAGCAGCCCCGGCGGCGGGGCGAGGGAGCAGTACTTC. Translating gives CASSPGGGAREQYF.

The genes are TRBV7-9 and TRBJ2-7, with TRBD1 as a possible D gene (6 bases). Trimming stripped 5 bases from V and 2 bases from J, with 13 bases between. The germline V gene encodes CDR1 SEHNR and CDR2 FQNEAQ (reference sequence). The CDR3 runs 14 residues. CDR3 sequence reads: CASSPGHQTYEQYF. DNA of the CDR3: TGTGCCAGCAGCCCGGGACACCAGACCTACGAGCAGTACTTC.

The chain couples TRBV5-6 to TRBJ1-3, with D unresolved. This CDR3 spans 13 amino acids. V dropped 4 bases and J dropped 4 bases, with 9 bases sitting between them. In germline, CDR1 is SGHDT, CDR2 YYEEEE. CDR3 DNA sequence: TGTGCCAGCAGCCCCGAGATGGGAAACACCATATATTTT. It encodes CASSPEMGNTIYF. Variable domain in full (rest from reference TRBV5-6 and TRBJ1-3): DAGVTQSPTHLIKTRGQQVTLRCSPKSGHDTVSWYQQALGQGPQFIFQYYEEEERQRGNFPDRFSGHQFPNYSSELNVNALLLGDSALYLCASSPEMGNTIYFGEGSWLTVV.

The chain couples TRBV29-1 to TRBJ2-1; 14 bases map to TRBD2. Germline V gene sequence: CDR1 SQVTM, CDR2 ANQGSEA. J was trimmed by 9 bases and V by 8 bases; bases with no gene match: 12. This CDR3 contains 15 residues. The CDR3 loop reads CSLVGTSGSQSEQFF. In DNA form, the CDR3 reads TGCAGCCTCGTGGGGACTAGCGGGAGTCAAAGTGAGCAGTTCTTC.

The CDR3 spells CASSEYPTNEKLFF. CDR3 DNA sequence: TGTGCCAGCAGTGAATATCCAACTAATGAAAAACTGTTTTTT. The chain recombines TRBV6-1 with TRBJ1-4; D unresolved. This CDR3 spans 14 amino acids. V shed 2 bases and J shed 0 bases, with 4 bases lying between them. Germline lookup yields CDR1 MNHNS and CDR2 SASEGT.

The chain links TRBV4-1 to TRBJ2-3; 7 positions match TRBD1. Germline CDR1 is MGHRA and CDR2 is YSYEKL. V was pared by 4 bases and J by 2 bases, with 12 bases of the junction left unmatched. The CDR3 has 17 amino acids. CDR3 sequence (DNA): TGCGCCAGCAGCCCTCAACAGGGGATCAGCTTCACAGATACGCAGTATTTT. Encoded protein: CASSPQQGISFTDTQYF.

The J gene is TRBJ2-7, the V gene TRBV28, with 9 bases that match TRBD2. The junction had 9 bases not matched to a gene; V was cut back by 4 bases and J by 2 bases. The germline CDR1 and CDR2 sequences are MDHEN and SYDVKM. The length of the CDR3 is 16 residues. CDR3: CASSSLTSGYTYEQYF. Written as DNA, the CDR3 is TGTGCCAGCAGTTCCCTCACTAGCGGGTATACCTACGAGCAGTACTTC.

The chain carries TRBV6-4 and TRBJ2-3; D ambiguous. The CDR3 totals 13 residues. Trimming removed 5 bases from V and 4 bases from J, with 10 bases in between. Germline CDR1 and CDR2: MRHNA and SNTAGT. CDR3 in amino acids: CASSMFIADTQYF. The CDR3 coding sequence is TGTGCCAGCAGTATGTTTATCGCAGATACGCAGTATTTT.

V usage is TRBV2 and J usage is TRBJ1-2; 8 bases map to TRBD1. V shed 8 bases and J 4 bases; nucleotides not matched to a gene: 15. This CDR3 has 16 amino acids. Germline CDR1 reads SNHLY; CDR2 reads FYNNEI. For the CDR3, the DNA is TGTGCCAGCCAGGCTGGGACAGGTCTCCGGGGCTATGGCTACACCTTC. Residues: CASQAGTGLRGYGYTF.

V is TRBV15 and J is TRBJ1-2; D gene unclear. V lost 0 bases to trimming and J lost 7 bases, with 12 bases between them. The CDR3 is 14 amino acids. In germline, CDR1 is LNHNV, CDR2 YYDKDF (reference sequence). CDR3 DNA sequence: TGTGCCACCAGCAGAGATATCGGGGTTGCTGGCTACACCTTC. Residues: CATSRDIGVAGYTF. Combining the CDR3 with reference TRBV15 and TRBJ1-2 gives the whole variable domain DAMVIQNPRYQVTQFGKPVTLSCSQTLNHNVMYWYQQKSSQAPKLLFHYYDKDFNNEADTPDNFQSRRPNTSFCFLDIRSPGLGDTAMYLCATSRDIGVAGYTFGSGTRLTVV.

The CDR3 nucleotides read TGCGCCAGCAGCTCCGGACAGCCCCGGAACACCGGGGAGCTGTTTTTT. This encodes CASSSGQPRNTGELFF. The V call is TRBV5-1, the J call TRBJ2-2; tentatively, D is TRBD1 (6 bases). V was shortened by 3 bases and J by 1 base, with 13 bases between the two germline ends. Germline V lookup: CDR1 SGHRS, CDR2 YFSETQ. The CDR3 contains 16 residues.

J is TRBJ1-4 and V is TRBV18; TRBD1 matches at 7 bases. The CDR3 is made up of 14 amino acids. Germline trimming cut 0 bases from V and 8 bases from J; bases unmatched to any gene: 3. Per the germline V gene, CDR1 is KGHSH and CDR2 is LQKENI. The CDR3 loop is CASSPPGDSEKLFF. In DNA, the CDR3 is TGTGCCAGCTCACCACCCGGGGACAGCGAAAAACTGTTTTTT.

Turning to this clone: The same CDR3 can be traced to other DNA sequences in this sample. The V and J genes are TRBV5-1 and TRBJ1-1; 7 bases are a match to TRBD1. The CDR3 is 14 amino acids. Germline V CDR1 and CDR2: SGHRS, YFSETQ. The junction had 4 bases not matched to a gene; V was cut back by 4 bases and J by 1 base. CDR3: CASSLQGQNTEAFF. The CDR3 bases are TGCGCCAGCAGCCTACAGGGGCAGAACACTGAAGCTTTCTTT. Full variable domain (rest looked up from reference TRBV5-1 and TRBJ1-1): KAGVTQTPRYLIKTRGQQVTLSCSPISGHRSVSWYQQTPGQGLQFLFEYFSETQRNKGNFPGRFSGRQFSNSRSEMNVSTLELGDSALYLCASSLQGQNTEAFFGQGTRLTVV.

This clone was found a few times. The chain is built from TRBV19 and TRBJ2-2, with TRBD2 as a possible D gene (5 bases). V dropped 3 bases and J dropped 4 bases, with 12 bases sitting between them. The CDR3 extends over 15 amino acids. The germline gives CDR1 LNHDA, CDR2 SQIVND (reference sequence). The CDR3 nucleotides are TGTGCCAGTAGTATTGTGCTAGCATTCACCGGGGAGCTGTTTTTT. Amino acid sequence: CASSIVLAFTGELFF. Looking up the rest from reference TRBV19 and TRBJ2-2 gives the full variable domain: DGGITQSPKYLFRKEGQNVTLSCEQNLNHDAMYWYRQDPGQGLRLIYYSQIVNDFQKGDIAEGYSVSREKKESFPLTVTSAQKNPTAFYLCASSIVLAFTGELFFGEGSRLTVL.

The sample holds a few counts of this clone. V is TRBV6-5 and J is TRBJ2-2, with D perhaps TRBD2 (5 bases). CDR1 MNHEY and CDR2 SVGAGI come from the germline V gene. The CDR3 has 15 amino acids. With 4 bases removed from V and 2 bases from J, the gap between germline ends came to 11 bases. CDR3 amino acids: CASSSWGVNTGELFF. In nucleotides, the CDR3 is TGTGCCAGCAGTTCCTGGGGAGTCAACACCGGGGAGCTGTTTTTT.

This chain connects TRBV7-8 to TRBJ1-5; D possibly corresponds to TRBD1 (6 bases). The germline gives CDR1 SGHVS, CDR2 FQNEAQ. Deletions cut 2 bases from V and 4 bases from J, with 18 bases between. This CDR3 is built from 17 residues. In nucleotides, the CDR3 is TGTGCCAGCAGCTTAAGGGTATCTGGGCAGGGGAATCAGCCCCAGCATTTT. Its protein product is CASSLRVSGQGNQPQHF.

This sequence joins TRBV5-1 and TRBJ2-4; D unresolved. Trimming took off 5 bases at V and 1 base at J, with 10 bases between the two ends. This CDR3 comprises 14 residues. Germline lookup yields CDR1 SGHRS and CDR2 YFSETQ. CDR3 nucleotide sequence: TGCGCCAGCAGATCCGACAAGGCCAAAAACATTCAGTACTTC. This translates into CASRSDKAKNIQYF.

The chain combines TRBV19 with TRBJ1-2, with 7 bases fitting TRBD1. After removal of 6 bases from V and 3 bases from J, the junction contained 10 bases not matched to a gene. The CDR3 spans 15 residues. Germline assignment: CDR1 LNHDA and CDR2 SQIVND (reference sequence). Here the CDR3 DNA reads TGTGCCAGTAGACCCCACAGGGGAGTATACTATGGCTACACCTTC. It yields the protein CASRPHRGVYYGYTF.

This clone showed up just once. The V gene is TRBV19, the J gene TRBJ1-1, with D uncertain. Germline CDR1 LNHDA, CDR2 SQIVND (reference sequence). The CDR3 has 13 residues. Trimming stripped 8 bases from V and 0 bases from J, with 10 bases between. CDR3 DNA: TGTGCCAGTTGCGTGTCGATGAACACTGAAGCTTTCTTT. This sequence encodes CASCVSMNTEAFF.

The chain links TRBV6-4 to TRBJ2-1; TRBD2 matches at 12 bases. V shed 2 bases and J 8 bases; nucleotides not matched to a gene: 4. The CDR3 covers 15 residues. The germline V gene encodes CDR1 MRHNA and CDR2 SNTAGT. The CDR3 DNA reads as TGTGCCAGCAGTGACCTAGCGGGGGGGCGCGATGAGCAGTTCTTC. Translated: CASSDLAGGRDEQFF.